This passage covers 13 T cell receptor beta chains from one sample sequenced in a study of PD-L1 blockade in urothelial cancer. Method: immunoSEQ multiplex PCR; TCRdb's copy keeps in-frame clones and lacks some. This sample has some 60,000 clones, with 86% found just once. Material: PBMCs, obtained around atezolizumab (anti-PD-L1) treatment. These receptors were taken from a man aged 45-65 years with urothelial cancer.

This chain links TRBV6-1 with TRBJ2-2, with a weak D call TRBD2 (7 bases). V was shortened by 1 base and J by 3 bases, with 21 bases between the two germline ends. CDR1 and CDR2 from the germline V gene are MNHNS and SASEGT. This CDR3 is 19 amino acids long. CDR3 in DNA: TGTGCCAGCAGTGAAGGGGATTTGAAGTGGGGGGGCGACACCGGGGAGCTGTTTTTT. It encodes CASSEGDLKWGGDTGELFF.

This clone was observed a handful of times. The rearrangement joins TRBV30 to TRBJ2-7; D perhaps matches TRBD2 (5 bases). The CDR3 has 12 amino acids. Looked up from germline, CDR1 is GTSNPN and CDR2 is SVGIG (reference sequence). Trimming cost V 2 bases and J 3 bases, with 8 bases left between them. CDR3: CAWSRTGYEQYF. CDR3 DNA sequence: TGTGCCTGGAGTAGGACTGGCTACGAGCAGTACTTC.

V and J are TRBV6-1 and TRBJ2-7; 7 bases map to TRBD1. Germline assignment: CDR1 MNHNS and CDR2 SASEGT. The CDR3 totals 14 residues. The V gene end was trimmed by 7 bases and the J gene end by 0 bases; junction bases not matched to a gene: 6. The chain's CDR3 is CASTWDSYSYEQYF. The CDR3 DNA follows: TGTGCCAGCACCTGGGACAGCTACTCCTACGAGCAGTACTTC.

This chain uses TRBV6-5 with TRBJ1-4; D not certain. The CDR3 runs to 14 residues. The ends were cut back, 6 bases at V and 0 bases at J, with 8 bases in the middle. Germline-derived CDR1 and CDR2 are MNHEY and SVGAGI. This CDR3 is CASSKTATNEKLFF. For the CDR3, the DNA is TGTGCCAGCAGCAAAACAGCAACTAATGAAAAACTGTTTTTT.

There are a few counts of this clone. The CDR3 DNA reads TGCGCCAGCAGCTTGGACGGGTTTTCCTACGAGCAGTACTTC. It specifies CASSLDGFSYEQYF. This chain connects TRBV5-1 to TRBJ2-7; D gene unclear. Between the trimmed V and J ends, which lost 0 bases and 1 base, there was a span of 8 bases. There are 14 residues in the CDR3. The germline gives CDR1 SGHRS, CDR2 YFSETQ. Variable domain in full (rest from reference TRBV5-1 and TRBJ2-7): KAGVTQTPRYLIKTRGQQVTLSCSPISGHRSVSWYQQTPGQGLQFLFEYFSETQRNKGNFPGRFSGRQFSNSRSEMNVSTLELGDSALYLCASSLDGFSYEQYFGPGTRLTVT.

The chain uses TRBV6-6 and TRBJ2-1; 10 bases align to TRBD1. CDR1 and CDR2 (germline): MNHNY, SVGAGI (reference sequence). V lost 6 bases, J lost 5 bases, and 7 bases stayed unmatched. The CDR3 consists of 15 residues. CDR3 sequence reads: CASSPRDRGNNEQFF. CDR3 DNA sequence: TGTGCCAGCAGCCCCCGGGACAGGGGAAACAATGAGCAGTTCTTC.

The CDR3 is CASSPSGYEQYF. CDR3 nucleotides: TGTGCCAGCAGCCCTTCGGGCTACGAGCAGTACTTC. The rearrangement uses TRBV11-2 and TRBJ2-7; D gene uncertain. The CDR3 sequence is 12 residues long. Germline V lookup: CDR1 SGHAT, CDR2 FQNNGV. V lost 5 bases to trimming and J lost 3 bases, with 8 bases between them.

DNA for the CDR3: TGTGCCTGGAGTCCCTCACGGGGGGGGGCAGCTTTCTTT. Its protein product is CAWSPSRGGAAFF. The chain links TRBV30 to TRBJ1-1, with D possibly TRBD1 on 6 matching bases. Trimming removed 2 bases at V and 10 bases at J, with 17 bases between. Per germline, CDR1 GTSNPN and CDR2 SVGIG (reference sequence). This CDR3 spans 13 amino acids.

Note on this clone: The junction and the germline gene differ at one end; a read error may be behind it. The chain is built from TRBV30 and TRBJ1-2, with 10 bases that match TRBD1. This CDR3 is 13 amino acids long. Germline values: CDR1 GTSNPN, CDR2 SVGIG (reference sequence). CDR3 sequence (DNA): TGTGCCTGGGGTGTAAGGACAGGGGGTGGCTACACCTTC. Its protein is CAWGVRTGGGYTF.

The chain links TRBV10-3 to TRBJ2-7; TRBD1 aligns across 11 bases. The ends lost 4 bases at V and 3 bases at J; junction bases unmatched: 2. Germline V CDR1 and CDR2: ENHRY, SYGVKD. CDR3 length: 14 residues. The CDR3 here is CAISGGTGGYEQYF. CDR3 bases: TGTGCCATCAGTGGGGGGACAGGGGGCTACGAGCAGTACTTC.

V and J are TRBV11-2 and TRBJ1-5; D gene unclear. Germline V CDR1 and CDR2: SGHAT, FQNNGV. This CDR3 has 13 amino acids. Trimming cost V 5 bases and J 7 bases, with 12 bases left between them. This CDR3 is CASSTGEHQPQHF. In nucleotides, the CDR3 is TGTGCCAGCAGCACCGGGGAGCACCAGCCCCAGCATTTT.

The V and J genes are TRBV5-4 and TRBJ2-2, with 7 bases fitting TRBD1. V lost 0 bases to trimming and J lost 6 bases; unmatched junction nucleotides: 14. The length of the CDR3 is 18 residues. Germline V gene lookup returns CDR1 SGHNT and CDR2 YYREEE (reference sequence). Here the CDR3 DNA reads TGTGCCAGCAGCTTGGCCCCACGGGACAGTGCTCTATCCGGGGAGCTGTTTTTT. It codes for CASSLAPRDSALSGELFF.

The chain has TRBV23-1 and TRBJ2-5, with D possibly TRBD2 on 5 matching bases. TRBV23-1 is assigned to the ORF class and has an uncertain function. The CDR3 sequence is 15 residues long. Trimming removed 1 base at V and 1 base at J, with 10 bases between. This CDR3 is CASSQFGDTQETQYF. The CDR3 bases are TGCGCCAGCAGTCAATTCGGGGATACCCAAGAGACCCAGTACTTC.